This TCR beta chain was sequenced for a study of neoadjuvant anti-PD-1 for oral cavity cancer. Six replicates per PBMC sample, mostly from around 500 ng of genomic DNA. Produced via immunoSEQ multiplex PCR; TCRdb's table is partial and in-frame only. The data show under 10,000 clones, with around three fifths seen just once and around 3.5% held by the top ten. The time point: after neoadjuvant nivolumab, at surgical resection. Germline V gene sequence: CDR1 LGHNA, CDR2 YSLEER. V was cut by 2 bases and J by 7 bases, with 11 bases left in between. This CDR3 spans 14 amino acids. The chain is built from TRBV4-3 and TRBJ2-2; D unresolved. This TCR derives from a person aged 35 to 85 with oral cavity squamous cell carcinoma. Material: PBMCs, obtained after nivolumab (anti-PD-1) treatment. The CDR3 reads CASSQRIDHGELFF. The DNA for the CDR3 is TGCGCCAGCAGCCAAAGAATAGATCACGGGGAGCTGTTTTTT.